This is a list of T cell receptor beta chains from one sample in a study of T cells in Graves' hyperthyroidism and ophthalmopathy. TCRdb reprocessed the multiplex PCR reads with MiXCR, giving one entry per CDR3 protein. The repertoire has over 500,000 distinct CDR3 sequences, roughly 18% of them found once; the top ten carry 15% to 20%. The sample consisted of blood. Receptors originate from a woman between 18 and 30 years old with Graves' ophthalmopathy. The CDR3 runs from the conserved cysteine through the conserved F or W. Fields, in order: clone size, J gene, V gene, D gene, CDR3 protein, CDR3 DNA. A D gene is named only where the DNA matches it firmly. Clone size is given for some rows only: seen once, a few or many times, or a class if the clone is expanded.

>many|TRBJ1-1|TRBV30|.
CAWSGVSGGTEAFF
TGTGCCTGGAGTGGGGTTTCGGGGGGCACTGAAGCTTTCTTT
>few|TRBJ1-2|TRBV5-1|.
CASSLRVFWGLGYGYTF
TGCGCCAGCAGCTTGAGGGTTTTTTGGGGGCTCGGCTATGGCTACACCTTC
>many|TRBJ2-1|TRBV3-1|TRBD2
CASSQDRLAGDQASEQFF
TGTGCCAGCAGCCAAGATCGACTAGCGGGAGATCAAGCAAGTGAGCAGTTCTTC
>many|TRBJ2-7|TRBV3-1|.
CASSQGVLVYEQYF
TGTGCCAGCAGCCAAGGGGTACTAGTCTACGAGCAGTACTTC
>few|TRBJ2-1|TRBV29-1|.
CSVVLFDYNEQFF
TGCAGCGTTGTTTTGTTCGACTACAATGAGCAGTTCTTC
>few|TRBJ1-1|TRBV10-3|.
CAISEIGMNTEAFF
TGTGCCATCAGTGAGATAGGGATGAACACTGAAGCTTTCTTT
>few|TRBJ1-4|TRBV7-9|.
CASSLRQAVAEKLFF
TGTGCCAGCAGCTTACGGCAGGCAGTAGCGGAAAAACTGTTTTTT
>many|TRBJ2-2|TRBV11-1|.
CASSFGTRNTGELFF
TGTGCCAGCAGCTTCGGGACAAGGAACACCGGGGAGCTGTTTTTT
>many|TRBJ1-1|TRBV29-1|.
CSARPGDTEAFF
TGCAGCGCTCGACCGGGGGACACTGAAGCTTTCTTT
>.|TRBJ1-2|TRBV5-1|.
CASSPMTGGYTF
TGCGCCAGCAGCCCGATGACGGGCGGCTACACCTTC
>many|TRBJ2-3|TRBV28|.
CASSLTGRGTDTQYF
TGTGCCAGCAGTTTAACGGGACGGGGCACAGATACGCAGTATTTT
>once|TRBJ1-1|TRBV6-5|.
CASSYSSRVWTEAFF
TGTGCCAGCAGTTACTCGAGTAGGGTTTGGACTGAAGCTTTCTTT
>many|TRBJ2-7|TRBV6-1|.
CASMQGISYEQYF
TGTGCCAGCATGCAGGGGATATCCTACGAGCAGTACTTC
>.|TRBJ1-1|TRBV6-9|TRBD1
CASSYTGGQVAFF
TGTGCCAGCAGTTACACAGGGGGCCAGGTAGCTTTCTTT
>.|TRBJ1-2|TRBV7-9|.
CASSSSVRTADYYGYTF
TGTGCCAGCAGCTCAAGCGTCCGGACGGCTGATTACTATGGCTACACCTTC
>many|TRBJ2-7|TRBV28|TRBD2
CASSLAGLAGDYEQYF
TGTGCCAGCAGCCTGGCGGGACTAGCGGGAGACTACGAGCAGTACTTC
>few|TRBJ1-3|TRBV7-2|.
CASSPLRTSSGNTIYF
TGTGCCAGCAGTCCTCTCCGAACCAGCTCTGGAAACACCATATATTTT
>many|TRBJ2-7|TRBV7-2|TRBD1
CASRQGANEQYF
TGTGCCAGCAGGCAGGGGGCGAATGAGCAGTACTTC
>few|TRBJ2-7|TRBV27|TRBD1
CASSLWGQGHEQYF
TGTGCCAGCAGTTTATGGGGACAGGGCCACGAGCAGTACTTC
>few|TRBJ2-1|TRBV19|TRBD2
CASSSSGRNENNEQFF
TGTGCCAGTAGTTCTAGCGGGCGAAACGAGAATAATGAGCAGTTCTTC
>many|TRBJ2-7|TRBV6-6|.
CASSYDGYEQYF
TGTGCCAGCAGTTACGACGGGTACGAGCAGTACTTC
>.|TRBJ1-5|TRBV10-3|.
CAISDSNRRDQPQHF
TGTGCCATCAGTGATTCGAACAGACGTGATCAGCCCCAGCATTTT
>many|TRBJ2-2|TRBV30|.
CAWSVHSTGELFF
TGTGCCTGGAGTGTACATTCTACCGGGGAGCTGTTTTTT
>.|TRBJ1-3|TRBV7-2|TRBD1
CASSLAGRGLTGNTIYF
TGTGCCAGCAGCTTAGCCGGCAGGGGGCTTACTGGAAACACCATATATTTT
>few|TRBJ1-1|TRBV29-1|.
CSVEEGFGAFF
TGCAGCGTTGAAGAGGGTTTCGGAGCTTTCTTT
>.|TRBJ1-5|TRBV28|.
CASSLSIGQTQHF
TGTGCCAGCAGTTTATCGATAGGCCAGACCCAGCATTTT
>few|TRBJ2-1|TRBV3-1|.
CASSQSVGEQFF
TGTGCCAGCAGCCAATCCGTGGGAGAGCAGTTCTTC
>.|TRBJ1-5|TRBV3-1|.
CASSPYSPGTVLYSNQPQHF
TGTGCCAGCAGCCCTTATAGCCCCGGGACGGTGCTTTATAGCAATCAGCCCCAGCATTTT
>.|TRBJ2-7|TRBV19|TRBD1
CASRFTGDSYEQYF
TGTGCCAGCAGATTTACAGGGGATTCCTACGAGCAGTACTTC
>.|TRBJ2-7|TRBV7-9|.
CASSLNGALDGYEQYF
TGTGCCAGCAGCTTAAATGGGGCTCTGGATGGCTACGAGCAGTACTTC
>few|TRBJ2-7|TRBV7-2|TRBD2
CASSSSGSKNYEQYF
TGTGCCAGCAGCTCTAGCGGGAGTAAGAACTACGAGCAGTACTTC
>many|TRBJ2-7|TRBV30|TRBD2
CAWSVSRPGAGPYEQYF
TGTGCCTGGAGTGTATCACGACCCGGAGCGGGACCCTACGAGCAGTACTTC
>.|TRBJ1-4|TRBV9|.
CASSSGGLNEKLFF
TGTGCCAGCAGTTCGGGGGGCCTGAATGAAAAACTGTTTTTT
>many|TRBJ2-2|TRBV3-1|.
CASSQRQRAGRTGELFF
TGTGCCAGCAGCCAACGTCAGCGGGCGGGAAGAACCGGGGAGCTGTTTTTT
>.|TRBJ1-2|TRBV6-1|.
CASSEVGDPNYGYTF
TGTGCCAGCAGTGAGGTCGGGGATCCGAACTATGGCTACACCTTC
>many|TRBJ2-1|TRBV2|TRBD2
CASGGLLAGHNEQFF
TGTGCCAGCGGGGGGTTGCTAGCGGGTCACAATGAGCAGTTCTTC
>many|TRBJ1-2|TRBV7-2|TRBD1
CASSPLMDRNYGYTF
TGTGCCAGCAGCCCCTTAATGGACAGGAACTATGGCTACACCTTC
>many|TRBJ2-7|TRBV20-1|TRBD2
CSARVTGLAGAYEQYF
TGCAGTGCTAGGGTAACGGGACTAGCGGGAGCATACGAGCAGTACTTC
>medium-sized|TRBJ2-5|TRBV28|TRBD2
CASSLLIAGTETQYF
TGTGCCAGCAGTTTACTCATAGCGGGGACGGAGACCCAGTACTTC
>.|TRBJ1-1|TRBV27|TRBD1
CASSYRGINTEAFF
TGTGCCAGCAGTTACAGGGGCATAAACACTGAAGCTTTCTTT
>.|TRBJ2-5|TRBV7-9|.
CASSLESAGWETQYF
TGTGCCAGCAGCTTAGAGTCCGCAGGGTGGGAGACCCAGTACTTC
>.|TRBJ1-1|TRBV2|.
CASRDAYWGGNIEAFF
TGTGCCAGCAGGGACGCGTACTGGGGGGGAAACATTGAAGCTTTCTTT
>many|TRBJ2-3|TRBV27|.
CASRLDEGGDTQYF
TGTGCCAGCAGACTAGATGAGGGGGGGGATACGCAGTATTTT
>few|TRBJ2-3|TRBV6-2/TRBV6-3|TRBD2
CASSYSFLAGGPDTDTQYF
TGTGCCAGCAGTTACTCGTTTCTAGCGGGAGGGCCAGACACAGATACGCAGTATTTT
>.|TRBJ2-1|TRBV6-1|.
CASSSPGAGEQFF
TGTGCCAGCAGTTCCCCGGGGGCCGGGGAGCAGTTCTTC
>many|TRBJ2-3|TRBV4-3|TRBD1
CASSQDLGQHTDTQYF
TGCGCCAGCAGCCAAGATTTGGGACAGCACACAGATACGCAGTATTTT
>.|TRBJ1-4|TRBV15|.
CATSLGEWEKLFF
TGTGCCACCAGCCTGGGGGAGTGGGAAAAACTGTTTTTT
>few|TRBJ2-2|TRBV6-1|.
CASSLRQEGTGELFF
TGTGCCAGCAGTCTCAGACAGGAAGGCACCGGGGAGCTGTTTTTT
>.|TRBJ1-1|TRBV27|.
CATQQLGATEAFF
TGTGCCACTCAGCAGTTGGGGGCGACTGAAGCTTTCTTT
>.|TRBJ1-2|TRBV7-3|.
CASSPRDGRGYTF
TGTGCCAGCAGCCCCCGGGACGGGCGCGGCTACACCTTC
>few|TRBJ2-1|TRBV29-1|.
CSVVRGEQFF
TGCAGCGTTGTTAGGGGGGAGCAGTTCTTC
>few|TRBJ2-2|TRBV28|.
CASRTRTGELFF
TGTGCCAGCAGGACCCGGACCGGGGAGCTGTTTTTT
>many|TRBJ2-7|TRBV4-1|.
CASSLIAASYEQYF
TGCGCCAGCAGCCTTATAGCGGCCTCCTACGAGCAGTACTTC
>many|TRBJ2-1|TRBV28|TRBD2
CASSWGGTEQFF
TGTGCCAGCAGTTGGGGGGGGACTGAGCAGTTCTTC
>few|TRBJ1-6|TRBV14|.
CASSQTERNSPLHF
TGTGCCAGCAGCCAGACAGAGAGAAATTCACCCCTCCACTTT
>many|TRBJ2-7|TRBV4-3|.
CASSQDLREIYEQYF
TGCGCCAGCAGCCAAGATCTCCGGGAGATCTACGAGCAGTACTTC
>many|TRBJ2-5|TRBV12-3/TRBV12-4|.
CASSPMQGRETQYF
TGTGCCAGCAGTCCGATGCAGGGACGAGAGACCCAGTACTTC